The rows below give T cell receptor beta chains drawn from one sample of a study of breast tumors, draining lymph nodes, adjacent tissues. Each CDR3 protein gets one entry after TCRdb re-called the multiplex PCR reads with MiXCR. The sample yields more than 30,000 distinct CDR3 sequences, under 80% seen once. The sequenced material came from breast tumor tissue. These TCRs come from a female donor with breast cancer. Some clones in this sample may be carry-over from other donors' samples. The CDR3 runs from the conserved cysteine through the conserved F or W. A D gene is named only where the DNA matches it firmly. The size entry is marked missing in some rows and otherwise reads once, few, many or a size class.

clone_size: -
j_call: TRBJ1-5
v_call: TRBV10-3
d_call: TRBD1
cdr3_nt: TGTGCCATCAGTGAGCGTGGGACAGTGGATCAGCCCCAGCATTTT
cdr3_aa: CAISERGTVDQPQHF

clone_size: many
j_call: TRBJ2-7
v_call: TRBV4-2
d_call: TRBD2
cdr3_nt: TGTGCCAGCAGCCACGAGGGCGGGGGGGCCTACGAGCAGTACTTC
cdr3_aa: CASSHEGGGAYEQYF

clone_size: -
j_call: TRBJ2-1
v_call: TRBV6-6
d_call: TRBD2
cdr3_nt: TGTGCCAGCAGCCTTGAGAGCGGGAGGCTCAATGAGCAGTTCTTC
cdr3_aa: CASSLESGRLNEQFF

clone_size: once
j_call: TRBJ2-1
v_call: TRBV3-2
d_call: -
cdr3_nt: TGTGCCAGCAGCCAAGATCGGGTAGCGGGGCATTTAAATGAGCAGTTCTTC
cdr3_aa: CASSQDRVAGHLNEQFF

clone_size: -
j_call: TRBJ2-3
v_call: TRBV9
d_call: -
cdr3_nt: TGTGCCAGCAGCGTAGAGGCAGATACGCAGTATTTT
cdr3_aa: CASSVEADTQYF

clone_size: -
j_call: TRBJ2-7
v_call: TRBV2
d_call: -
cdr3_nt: TGTGCCAGCAGTGTGGTCGAGCAGTACTTC
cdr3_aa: CASSVVEQYF

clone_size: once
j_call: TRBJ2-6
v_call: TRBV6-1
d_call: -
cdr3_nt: TGTGCCAGCACCTCCGGGGGCTCTGGGGCCAACGTCCTGACTTTC
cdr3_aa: CASTSGGSGANVLTF

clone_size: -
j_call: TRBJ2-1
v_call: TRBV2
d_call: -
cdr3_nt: TGTGCCAGCGAGACAGTTGGCTACAATGAGCAGTTCTTC
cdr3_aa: CASETVGYNEQFF

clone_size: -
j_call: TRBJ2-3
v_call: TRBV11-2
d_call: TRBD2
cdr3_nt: TGTGCCAGCAGCTCTAGGTTAGCGGGAGTGGGGTATGTAGGAGATACGCAGTATTTT
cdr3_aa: CASSSRLAGVGYVGDTQYF

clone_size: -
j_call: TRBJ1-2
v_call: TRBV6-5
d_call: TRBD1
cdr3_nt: TGTGCCAGCAGGCCACAGGGGAGGGGTGGCTACACCTTC
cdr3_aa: CASRPQGRGGYTF

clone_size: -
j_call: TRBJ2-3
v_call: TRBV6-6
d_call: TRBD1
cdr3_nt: TGTGCCAGCAACAACAGGGGGCCAGATACGCAGTATTTT
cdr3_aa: CASNNRGPDTQYF

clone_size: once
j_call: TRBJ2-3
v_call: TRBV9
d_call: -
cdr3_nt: TGTGCCAGCGGTGGGGGGGCCAGCACAGATACGCAGTATTTT
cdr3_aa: CASGGGASTDTQYF

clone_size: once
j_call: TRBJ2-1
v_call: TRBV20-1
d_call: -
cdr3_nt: TGCAGTGCTAGAGGATGGGGGGAAAGCTCCTACAATGAGCAGTTCTTC
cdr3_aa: CSARGWGESSYNEQFF

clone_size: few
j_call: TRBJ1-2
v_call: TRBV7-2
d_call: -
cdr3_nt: TGTGCCAGCAGCGGACGAGGCTACTATGGCTACACCTTC
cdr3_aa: CASSGRGYYGYTF

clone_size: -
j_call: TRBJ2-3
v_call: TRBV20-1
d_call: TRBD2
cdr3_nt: TGCAGTGCTAGCCGCGGGAGATACGGCACAGATACGCAGTATTTT
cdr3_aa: CSASRGRYGTDTQYF

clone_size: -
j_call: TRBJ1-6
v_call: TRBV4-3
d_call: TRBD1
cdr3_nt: TGCGCCAGCAGCCAAGCTCCGCCCCTCGGGACAGGTTATTCACCCCTCCACTTT
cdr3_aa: CASSQAPPLGTGYSPLHF

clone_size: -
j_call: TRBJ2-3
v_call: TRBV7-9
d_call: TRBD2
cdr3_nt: TGTGCCAGCAGCCCCGGGGGGGGCTACACAGATACGCAGTATTTT
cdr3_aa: CASSPGGGYTDTQYF

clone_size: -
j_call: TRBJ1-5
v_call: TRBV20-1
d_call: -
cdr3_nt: TGCAGTGCTAGGGAAGTGACCAGACAGGCCCACCGAGGCAATCAGCCCCAGCATTTT
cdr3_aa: CSAREVTRQAHRGNQPQHF

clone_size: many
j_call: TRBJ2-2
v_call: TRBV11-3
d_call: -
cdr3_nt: TGTGCCAGCAGCCCCTACACAGAAAACACCGGGGAGCTGTTTTTT
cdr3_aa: CASSPYTENTGELFF

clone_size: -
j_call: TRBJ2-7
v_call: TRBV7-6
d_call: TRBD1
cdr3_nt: TGTGCCAGCAGCCAGGCCGGGACAGGGTCATACGAGCAGTACTTC
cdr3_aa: CASSQAGTGSYEQYF

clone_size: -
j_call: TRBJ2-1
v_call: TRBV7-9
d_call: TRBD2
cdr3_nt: TGTGCCAGCAGCTCTACGGGGCTAGCGGGAGGGAGCTACAATGAGCAGTTCTTC
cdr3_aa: CASSSTGLAGGSYNEQFF

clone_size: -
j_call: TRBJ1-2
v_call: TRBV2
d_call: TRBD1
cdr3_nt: TGTGCCAGCCCCTTACCAGCGGACAGGGGGGATGGCTACACCTTC
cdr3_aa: CASPLPADRGDGYTF

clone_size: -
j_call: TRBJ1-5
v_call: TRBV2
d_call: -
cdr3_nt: TGTGCCAGCAGTTACACGGTACAAGAGACCCAGCATTTT
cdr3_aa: CASSYTVQETQHF

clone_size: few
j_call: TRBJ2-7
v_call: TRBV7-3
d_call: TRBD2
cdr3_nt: TGTGCCAGCAGCTTAGCGGGGGGAGACGAGCAGTACTTC
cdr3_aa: CASSLAGGDEQYF

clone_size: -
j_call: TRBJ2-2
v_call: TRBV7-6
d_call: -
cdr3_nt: TGTGCCAGCAGCTTATCCCAAGTCACCGGGGAGCTGTTTTTT
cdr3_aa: CASSLSQVTGELFF

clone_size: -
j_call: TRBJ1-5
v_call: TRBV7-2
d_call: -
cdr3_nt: TGTGCCAGCAGCGCCCTGCGGGGCAATCAGCCCCAGCATTTT
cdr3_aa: CASSALRGNQPQHF

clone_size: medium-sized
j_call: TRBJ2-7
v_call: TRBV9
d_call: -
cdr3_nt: TGTGCCAGCAGCACCCAGGGAAATTCCTACGAGCAGTACTTC
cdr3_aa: CASSTQGNSYEQYF

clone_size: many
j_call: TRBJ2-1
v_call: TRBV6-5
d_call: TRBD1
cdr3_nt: TGTGCCAGCAGTTACGGTCCGGACAGGGAACACAATGAGCAGTTCTTC
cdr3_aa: CASSYGPDREHNEQFF

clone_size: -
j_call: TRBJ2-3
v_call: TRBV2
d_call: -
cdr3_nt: TGTGCCAGCGGGGGGCGGGGCACAGATACGCAGTATTTT
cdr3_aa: CASGGRGTDTQYF

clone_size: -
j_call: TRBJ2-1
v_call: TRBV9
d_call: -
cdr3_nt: TGTGCCAGCAGCGTAGATCCGGGGCGCACCGATGAGCAGTTCTTC
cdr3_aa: CASSVDPGRTDEQFF

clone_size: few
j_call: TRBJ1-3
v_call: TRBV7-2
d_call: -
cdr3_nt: TGTGCCAGCAGCTTAGCGGGCTCTGGAAACACCATATATTTT
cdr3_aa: CASSLAGSGNTIYF

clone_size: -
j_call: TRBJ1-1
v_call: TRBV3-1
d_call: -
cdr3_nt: TGTGCCAGCAGCCATCCCCCCCCAGGGACGGGGGACACTGAAGCTTTCTTT
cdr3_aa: CASSHPPPGTGDTEAFF

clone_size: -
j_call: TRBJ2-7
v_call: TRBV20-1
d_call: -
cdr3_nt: TGCAGTGCCAAGAGTGGACAGTCCTCCTACGAGCAGTACTTC
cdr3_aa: CSAKSGQSSYEQYF

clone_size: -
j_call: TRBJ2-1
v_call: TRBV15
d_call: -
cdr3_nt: TGTGCCACCAGCAGAGATTCCCCGTACAATGAGCAGTTCTTC
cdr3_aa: CATSRDSPYNEQFF

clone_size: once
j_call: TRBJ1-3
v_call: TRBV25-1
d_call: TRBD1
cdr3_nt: TGTGCCAGCAGACAGACAGGGGTGGGAAACACCATATATTTT
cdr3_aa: CASRQTGVGNTIYF

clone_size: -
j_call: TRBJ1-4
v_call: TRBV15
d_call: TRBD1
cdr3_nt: TGTGCCACCAGCATTCCGGGACAGAAACTGTTTTTT
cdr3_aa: CATSIPGQKLFF

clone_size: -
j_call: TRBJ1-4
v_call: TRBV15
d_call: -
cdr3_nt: TGTGCCACCAGCAGAGTGACCTTGGGGGGAAAACTGTTTTTT
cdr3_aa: CATSRVTLGGKLFF

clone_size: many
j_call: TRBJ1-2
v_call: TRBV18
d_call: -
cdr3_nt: TGTGCCAGCTCACCGGCGCGGACTAACGATGGCTACACCTTC
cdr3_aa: CASSPARTNDGYTF

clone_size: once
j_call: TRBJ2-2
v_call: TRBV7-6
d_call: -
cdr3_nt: TGTGCCAGCAGCCCAGTACGGCTGGAGAACACCGGGGAGCTGTTTTTT
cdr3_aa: CASSPVRLENTGELFF

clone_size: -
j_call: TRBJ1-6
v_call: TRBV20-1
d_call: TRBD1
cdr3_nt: TGCAGTGCTACCCGACAGGGTCGCTCACCCCTCCACTTT
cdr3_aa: CSATRQGRSPLHF

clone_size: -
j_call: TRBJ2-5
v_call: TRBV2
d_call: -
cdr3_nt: TGTGCCAGCAGCCAGGGGGGAGAGACCCAGTACTTC
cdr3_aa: CASSQGGETQYF

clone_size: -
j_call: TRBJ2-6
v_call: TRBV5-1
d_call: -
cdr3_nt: TGCGCCAGCAGCCTAACAGGGCTCGGGGCCAACGTCCTGACTTTC
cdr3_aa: CASSLTGLGANVLTF

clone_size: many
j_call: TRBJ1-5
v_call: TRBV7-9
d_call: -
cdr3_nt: TGTGCCAGCAGTTCCACCCAACAGATCGGGCCCCAGCATTTT
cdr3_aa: CASSSTQQIGPQHF

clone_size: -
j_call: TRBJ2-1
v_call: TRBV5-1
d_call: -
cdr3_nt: TGCGCCAGCAGCTTGGGGTCTTTAACCAACAATGAGCAGTTCTTC
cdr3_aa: CASSLGSLTNNEQFF

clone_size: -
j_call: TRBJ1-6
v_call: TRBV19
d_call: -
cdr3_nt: TGTGCCAGTAGTATGGTTGCCGGGGGCCGCAATTCACCCCTCCACTTT
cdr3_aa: CASSMVAGGRNSPLHF

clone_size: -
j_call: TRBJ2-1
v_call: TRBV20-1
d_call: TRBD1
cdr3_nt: TGCAGTGCTAGAGCCGGGACAGGGGTCTCTGGAAACAATGAGCAGTTCTTC
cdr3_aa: CSARAGTGVSGNNEQFF